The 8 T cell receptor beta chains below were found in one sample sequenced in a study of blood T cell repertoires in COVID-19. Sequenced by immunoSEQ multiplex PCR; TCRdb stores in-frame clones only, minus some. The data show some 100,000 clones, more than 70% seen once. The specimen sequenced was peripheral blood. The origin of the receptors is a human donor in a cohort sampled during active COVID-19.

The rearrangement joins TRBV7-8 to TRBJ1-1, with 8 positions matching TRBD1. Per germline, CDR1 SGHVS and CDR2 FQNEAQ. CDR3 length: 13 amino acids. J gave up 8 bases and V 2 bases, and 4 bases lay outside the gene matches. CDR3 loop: CASSLSRTGEAFF. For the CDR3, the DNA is TGTGCCAGCAGCTTAAGTCGGACAGGGGAAGCTTTCTTT.

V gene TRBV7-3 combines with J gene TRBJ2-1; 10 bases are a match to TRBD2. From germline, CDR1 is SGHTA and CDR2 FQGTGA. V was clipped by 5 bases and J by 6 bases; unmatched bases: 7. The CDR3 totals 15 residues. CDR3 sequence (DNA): TGTGCCAGCAGCCAGCGACTAGCGGGCCCCAATGAGCAGTTCTTC. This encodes CASSQRLAGPNEQFF.

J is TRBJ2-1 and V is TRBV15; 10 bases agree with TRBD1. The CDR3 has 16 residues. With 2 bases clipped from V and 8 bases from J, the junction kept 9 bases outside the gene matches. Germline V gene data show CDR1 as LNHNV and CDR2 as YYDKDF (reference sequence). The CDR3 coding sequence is TGTGCCACCAGCAGACAGGACAGGGGGGAAGTACATGAGCAGTTCTTC. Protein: CATSRQDRGEVHEQFF.

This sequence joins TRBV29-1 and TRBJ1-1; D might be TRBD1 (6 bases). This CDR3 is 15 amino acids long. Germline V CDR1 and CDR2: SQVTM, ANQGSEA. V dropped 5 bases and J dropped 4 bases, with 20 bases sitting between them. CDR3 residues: CSVFKGGFGATEAFF. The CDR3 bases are TGCAGCGTTTTCAAAGGGGGATTTGGGGCCACTGAAGCTTTCTTT.

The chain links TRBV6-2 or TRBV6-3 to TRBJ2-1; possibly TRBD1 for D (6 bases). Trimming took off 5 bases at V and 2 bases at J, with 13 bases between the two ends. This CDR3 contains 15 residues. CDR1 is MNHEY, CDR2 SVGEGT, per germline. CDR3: CASSKNRAPYNEQFF. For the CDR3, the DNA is TGTGCCAGCAGTAAAAACAGGGCGCCCTACAATGAGCAGTTCTTC.

CDR3 residues: CASSQRGYGQPQHF. The CDR3 bases are TGTGCCAGTAGTCAAAGGGGATACGGCCAGCCCCAGCATTTT. V is TRBV19 and J is TRBJ1-5; TRBD1 is a possible D gene (5 bases). CDR3 length: 14 amino acids. The V and J ends lost 5 bases and 7 bases respectively, with 15 bases between them. Germline CDR1 and CDR2: LNHDA and SQIVND (reference sequence). The variable domain in full, with the rest retrieved from reference TRBV19 and TRBJ1-5, is DGGITQSPKYLFRKEGQNVTLSCEQNLNHDAMYWYRQDPGQGLRLIYYSQIVNDFQKGDIAEGYSVSREKKESFPLTVTSAQKNPTAFYLCASSQRGYGQPQHFGDGTRLSIL.

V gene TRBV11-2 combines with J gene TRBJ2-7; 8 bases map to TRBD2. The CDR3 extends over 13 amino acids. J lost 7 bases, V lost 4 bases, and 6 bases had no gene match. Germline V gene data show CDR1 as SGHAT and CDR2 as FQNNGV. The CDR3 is CASSYGLAGEQYF. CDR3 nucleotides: TGTGCCAGCAGCTACGGACTAGCTGGGGAGCAGTACTTC.

In nucleotides, the CDR3 is TGTGCCAGTGCCGGGGACGGGGGGCCCCCCTACGAGCAGTACTTC. The encoded protein is CASAGDGGPPYEQYF. The V gene is TRBV2, the J gene TRBJ2-7, with D perhaps TRBD2 (7 bases). V was shortened by 9 bases and J by 2 bases, with 20 bases between the two germline ends. The CDR3 runs to 15 residues. In germline, CDR1 is SNHLY, CDR2 FYNNEI.